Below are 26 T cell receptor beta chains sequenced from a single sample in a study of blood T cell repertoires in COVID-19. Clones were sequenced by immunoSEQ multiplex PCR, and TCRdb holds only the in-frame ones, with some missing. The table lists 200,000 to 250,000 clones, approximately 84% of them singletons. Sample: peripheral blood. The origin of the receptors is a middle-aged man with active or convalescent COVID-19.

The chain couples TRBV10-3 to TRBJ2-1; 7 bases align to TRBD1. Germline V gene lookup returns CDR1 ENHRY and CDR2 SYGVKD. CDR3 length: 12 amino acids. V shed 7 bases, J shed 7 bases, and the junction held 4 bases outside the gene matches. CDR3 nucleotides: TGTGCCATCACCCGGGACAGAAATGAGCAGTTCTTC. The encoded protein is CAITRDRNEQFF.

This chain connects TRBV7-9 to TRBJ2-6; 8 positions match TRBD1. The V gene end was trimmed by 10 bases and the J gene end by 3 bases; junction bases not matched to a gene: 8. The germline CDR1 and CDR2 sequences are SEHNR and FQNEAQ (reference sequence). CDR3 size: 15 residues. CDR3 protein: CATPQGALGANVLTF. CDR3 nucleotides: TGTGCCACTCCTCAGGGGGCGCTTGGGGCCAACGTCCTGACTTTC.

The V gene is TRBV15, the J gene TRBJ2-7, with D tentatively TRBD2 (6 bases). V shed 3 bases and J shed 5 bases, with 11 bases lying between them. The CDR3 sequence is 13 residues long. The germline V gene has CDR1 LNHNV and CDR2 YYDKDF (reference sequence). The CDR3 loop reads CATSSGDSNEQYF. The CDR3, as DNA: TGTGCCACCAGCAGTGGGGACTCAAACGAGCAGTACTTC.

This rearrangement joins TRBV28 to TRBJ1-1; D ambiguous. Germline CDR1 reads MDHEN; CDR2 reads SYDVKM. Deletions cut 10 bases from V and 4 bases from J, with 13 bases between. CDR3 length equals 12 residues. CDR3 DNA: TGTGCCACCGATCCCTACAGCACTGAAGCTTTCTTT. It encodes CATDPYSTEAFF.

This chain uses TRBV6-5 with TRBJ1-2; 12 nucleotides line up with TRBD1. The trim removed 5 bases at V and 6 bases at J, leaving 7 bases unmatched. Germline assignment: CDR1 MNHEY and CDR2 SVGAGI. This CDR3 contains 15 residues. The CDR3 region has the DNA TGTGCCAGCAGTACAACCGGGACAGGGGGCAATGGCTACACCTTC. This sequence encodes CASSTTGTGGNGYTF.

This clone appeared a few times. The genes are TRBV9 and TRBJ1-4; 8 bases fit TRBD1. From germline, CDR1 is SGDLS and CDR2 YYNGEE. Germline trimming cut 4 bases from V and 3 bases from J; bases unmatched to any gene: 5. This CDR3 spans 15 amino acids. The CDR3 coding sequence is TGTGCCAGCAGCCCCGGACAGGGAGCTAATGAAAAACTGTTTTTT. This sequence encodes CASSPGQGANEKLFF.

J is TRBJ1-2 and V is TRBV5-1; D ambiguous. CDR3 size: 19 residues. Germline-derived CDR1 and CDR2 are SGHRS and YFSETQ. Trimming removed 2 bases from V and 3 bases from J, with 26 bases in between. This CDR3 reads CASSLFSTVVGREDYGYTF. The CDR3 region has the DNA TGCGCCAGCAGCTTATTCTCAACAGTGGTCGGGAGGGAAGACTATGGCTACACCTTC.

The V gene is TRBV4-2, the J gene TRBJ2-3; 10 bases fit TRBD2. With V trimmed by 4 bases and J by 4 bases, 11 bases remained unmatched. The CDR3 totals 17 residues. Germline assignment: CDR1 LGHNA and CDR2 YNFKEQ. The CDR3 DNA reads as TGTGCCAGCAGCCCCGGCGAAAGCGGGGGGGCGTCAGATACGCAGTATTTT. Amino acids: CASSPGESGGASDTQYF.

This rearrangement joins TRBV19 to TRBJ2-7; tentatively, D is TRBD1 (6 bases). Germline assignment: CDR1 LNHDA and CDR2 SQIVND (reference sequence). The CDR3 has 16 amino acids. V was shortened by 4 bases and J by 2 bases, with 18 bases between the two germline ends. CDR3 bases: TGTGCCAGTAGTAGATACCGACAGGCGAGTCCCTACGAGCAGTACTTC. Translated, it gives CASSRYRQASPYEQYF.

This chain links TRBV19 with TRBJ1-1, with 7 bases identical to TRBD1. The trim removed 6 bases at V and 1 base at J, leaving 5 bases unmatched. Germline-derived CDR1 and CDR2 are LNHDA and SQIVND (reference sequence). The CDR3 is 14 amino acids. In nucleotides, the CDR3 is TGTGCCAGTAGCCCACAGGGGCCGAACACTGAAGCTTTCTTT. It encodes CASSPQGPNTEAFF.

V gene TRBV18 combines with J gene TRBJ2-5; TRBD1 aligns across 9 bases. The V gene end was trimmed by 5 bases and the J gene end by 1 base; junction bases not matched to a gene: 5. Per germline, CDR1 KGHSH and CDR2 LQKENI. This CDR3 has 15 amino acids. DNA of the CDR3: TGTGCCAGCTCATCACGGGACAGGGCCCAAGAGACCCAGTACTTC. This translates into CASSSRDRAQETQYF.

The rearrangement links TRBV19 to TRBJ1-5; the D gene is possibly TRBD1 (6 bases). Trimming removed 6 bases from V and 2 bases from J, with 14 bases in between. Per the germline V gene, CDR1 is LNHDA and CDR2 is SQIVND (reference sequence). The CDR3 runs 15 residues. The CDR3 reads CASSDRRAGNQPQHF. CDR3 in DNA: TGTGCCAGTAGCGACAGGCGGGCGGGCAATCAGCCCCAGCATTTT.

This chain links TRBV10-1 with TRBJ1-1; the match to TRBD1 covers 9 bases. The J segment lost 4 bases and the V segment lost 6 bases, leaving 9 bases of the junction unmatched. The CDR3 is 15 amino acids. In germline, CDR1 is WNHNN, CDR2 SYGVQD (reference sequence). The CDR3 DNA follows: TGCGCCAGCAGCCCCGCCGGGACAGGGTCCACTGAAGCTTTCTTT. This translates into CASSPAGTGSTEAFF.

Here the CDR3 reads CASSDQGQGASLFF. Written as DNA, the CDR3 is TGCGCCAGCAGTGATCAGGGACAGGGCGCCTCCCTGTTCTTC. This rearrangement joins TRBV10-1 to TRBJ2-1; 9 bases line up with TRBD1. Germline-derived CDR1 and CDR2 are WNHNN and SYGVQD (reference sequence). The CDR3 contains 14 residues. The V gene end was trimmed by 3 bases and the J gene end by 15 bases; junction bases not matched to a gene: 12.

The chain links TRBV27 to TRBJ2-6; 8 bases line up with TRBD1. The trim removed 1 base at V and 0 bases at J, leaving 14 bases unmatched. Germline assignment: CDR1 MNHEY and CDR2 SMNVEV (reference sequence). The CDR3 runs 21 residues. The CDR3 sequence: CASSLLLAPGQVYSGANVLTF. CDR3 bases: TGTGCCAGCAGTTTATTGTTAGCGCCGGGACAGGTGTACTCTGGGGCCAACGTCCTGACTTTC.

The gene calls are TRBV5-4 and TRBJ1-2, with TRBD1 identical over 7 bases. The CDR3 length is 14 residues. With V trimmed by 3 bases and J by 3 bases, 5 bases remained unmatched. The germline CDR1 and CDR2 sequences are SGHNT and YYREEE (reference sequence). CDR3 sequence: CASSSTTGYYGYTF. DNA of the CDR3: TGTGCCAGCAGCTCGACGACAGGGTACTATGGCTACACCTTC.

The CDR3 region is CASSDWREYPYEQYF. DNA for the CDR3: TGTGCCAGCAGTGATTGGCGGGAATATCCCTACGAGCAGTACTTC. This chain links TRBV6-1 with TRBJ2-7; a weak D match, TRBD2 (6 bases). The CDR3 has 15 amino acids. V lost 3 bases to trimming and J lost 2 bases, with 14 bases between them. CDR1 and CDR2 (germline): MNHNS, SASEGT.

Concerning this clone: Sequence at one end of the junction differs from germline and may be a read error. This rearrangement joins TRBV7-8 to TRBJ2-5; 14 bases are a match to TRBD2. This CDR3 spans 18 amino acids. From germline, CDR1 is SGHVS and CDR2 FQNEAQ. The CDR3 protein is CASTLLAGGLAGEETQYF. The CDR3 region has the DNA TGTGCCAGCACCTTACTAGCCGGGGGACTAGCGGGAGAAGAGACCCAGTACTTC.

Only a few counts were recorded for this clone. The gene calls are TRBV6-2 or TRBV6-3 and TRBJ1-4; no clear D. The CDR3 extends over 14 amino acids. The germline CDR1 and CDR2 sequences are MNHEY and SVGEGT. Deletions cut 6 bases from V and 5 bases from J, with 13 bases between. CDR3 sequence (DNA): TGTGCCAGCAGCTCCCGGGAGGGCAATGAAAAACTGTTTTTT. Encoded protein: CASSSREGNEKLFF.

The V gene is TRBV5-5, the J gene TRBJ2-7; D may be TRBD1 (5 bases). The length of the CDR3 is 14 residues. V was pared by 2 bases and J by 4 bases, with 13 bases between. Germline-derived CDR1 and CDR2 are SGHKS and YYEKEE (reference sequence). This chain's CDR3 is CASSFGRVGYEQYF. In nucleotides, the CDR3 is TGTGCCAGCAGCTTCGGCAGGGTTGGGTACGAGCAGTACTTC.

This chain joins TRBV5-4 and TRBJ1-2, with a possible D match to TRBD1 (5 bases). In germline, CDR1 is SGHNT, CDR2 YYREEE (reference sequence). The V end lost 0 bases, the J end lost 0 bases, and 9 bases lay between the germline ends. The CDR3 is 15 amino acids. This CDR3 is CASSLGGAPNYGYTF. In DNA, the CDR3 is TGTGCCAGCAGCTTGGGCGGGGCGCCTAACTATGGCTACACCTTC.

The chain links TRBV27 to TRBJ2-1, with D perhaps TRBD2 (5 bases). Per germline, CDR1 MNHEY and CDR2 SMNVEV (reference sequence). There are 13 residues in the CDR3. V lost 4 bases to trimming and J lost 6 bases, with 10 bases between them. Here the CDR3 reads CASSSTIGNEQFF. DNA for the CDR3: TGTGCCAGCAGTTCGACTATAGGCAATGAGCAGTTCTTC.

The chain couples TRBV18 to TRBJ1-1; perhaps TRBD1 as D (6 bases). Trimming cost V 3 bases and J 2 bases, with 10 bases left between them. CDR1 and CDR2 from the germline V gene are KGHSH and LQKENI. This CDR3 contains 14 residues. The CDR3 protein is CASSPGTPNTEAFF. Here the CDR3 DNA reads TGTGCCAGCTCACCCGGGACACCTAACACTGAAGCTTTCTTT.

The V gene is TRBV9, the J gene TRBJ1-4, with D possibly matching TRBD1 (5 bases). The ends were cut back, 4 bases at V and 2 bases at J, with 12 bases in the middle. The CDR3 extends over 15 amino acids. CDR1 SGDLS and CDR2 YYNGEE come from the germline V gene. CDR3 coding DNA: TGTGCCAGCAGCATCAGAGACAGCACTAATGAAAAACTGTTTTTT. Amino acids: CASSIRDSTNEKLFF.

The chain couples TRBV5-6 to TRBJ2-4, with D maybe TRBD2 (6 bases). From germline, CDR1 is SGHDT and CDR2 YYEEEE. The CDR3 totals 13 residues. The V gene lost 5 bases and the J gene lost 1 base, with 7 bases spanning the gap. The CDR3: CASRSGAKNIQYF. DNA of the CDR3: TGTGCCAGCAGAAGCGGGGCCAAAAACATTCAGTACTTC. Looking up the rest from reference TRBV5-6 and TRBJ2-4 gives the full variable domain: DAGVTQSPTHLIKTRGQQVTLRCSPKSGHDTVSWYQQALGQGPQFIFQYYEEEERQRGNFPDRFSGHQFPNYSSELNVNALLLGDSALYLCASRSGAKNIQYFGAGTRLSVL.

V usage is TRBV19 and J usage is TRBJ1-1; TRBD1 might be the D (5 bases). The CDR3 is 13 amino acids. Trimming stripped 1 base from V and 4 bases from J, with 7 bases between. The germline CDR1 and CDR2 sequences are LNHDA and SQIVND (reference sequence). The CDR3 reads CASSIGGVTEAFF. DNA of the CDR3: TGTGCCAGTAGTATAGGGGGGGTCACTGAAGCTTTCTTT.